Listed below are T cell receptor beta chains from one sample, sequenced in a study of blood T cell repertoires in COVID-19. The method was immunoSEQ multiplex PCR; TCRdb's version includes in-frame clones alone and lacks a portion of them. The repertoire has tens of thousands of clones, about 91% of them found once; the top ten carry about 8%. The material sequenced was peripheral blood. The receptor source for this set is a woman aged 70-85 years with acute or convalescent COVID-19. The CDR3 runs from the conserved cysteine through the conserved F or W. Fields, in order: clone size, D gene, V gene, J gene, CDR3 protein, CDR3 DNA. The D gene is left open where the match is weak. Only part of the rows carry a size: once, few, many, or a class if the clone is expanded.

.,.,TRBV4-1,TRBJ1-1,CASSQVQMNTEAFF,TGCGCCAGCAGCCAAGTTCAGATGAACACTGAAGCTTTCTTT
.,.,TRBV6-5,TRBJ2-7,CASMDSYEQYF,TGTGCCAGTATGGACAGCTACGAGCAGTACTTC
.,TRBD1,TRBV7-2,TRBJ1-2,CASSPTGVVYGYTF,TGTGCCAGCAGCCCGACAGGGGTTGTCTATGGCTACACCTTC
.,TRBD1,TRBV5-6,TRBJ2-7,CASSLSDRGRNEQYF,TGTGCCAGCAGCCTTTCGGACAGGGGGCGAAACGAGCAGTACTTC
.,.,TRBV5-4,TRBJ2-2,CASSLGGTGVGHRELFF,TGTGCCAGCAGCCTGGGGGGAACAGGGGTAGGGCACCGGGAGCTGTTTTTT
.,.,TRBV10-2,TRBJ2-5,CASRSVAGRETQYF,TGCGCCAGCAGGAGTGTCGCGGGGCGGGAGACCCAGTACTTC
once,.,TRBV2,TRBJ2-3,CASSEGGGGTDTQYF,TGTGCCAGCAGTGAAGGAGGGGGGGGCACAGATACGCAGTATTTT
.,.,TRBV10-2,TRBJ1-5,CASSDRQVGQPQHF,TGCGCCAGCAGTGATAGACAGGTAGGACAGCCCCAGCATTTT
.,.,TRBV24-1,TRBJ2-1,CATSERTSHPSYNEQFF,TGTGCCACCAGTGAACGGACATCGCACCCCTCCTACAATGAGCAGTTCTTC
.,TRBD1,TRBV30,TRBJ2-7,CAWSAGTGVSEQYF,TGTGCCTGGAGTGCCGGGACAGGGGTCAGTGAGCAGTACTTC
.,.,TRBV10-1,TRBJ2-1,CASSPGTNYNEQFF,TGCGCCAGCAGCCCCGGGACAAATTACAATGAGCAGTTCTTC
once,.,TRBV18,TRBJ2-2,CASSPQQGTNTGELFF,TGTGCCAGCTCACCACAGCAGGGAACGAACACCGGGGAGCTGTTTTTT
.,TRBD2,TRBV4-2,TRBJ2-3,CASSPGLAGGPDTQYF,TGTGCCAGCAGCCCGGGACTAGCGGGGGGGCCAGATACGCAGTATTTT
few,.,TRBV18,TRBJ2-5,CASSSAYLGGIRETQYF,TGTGCCAGCTCATCTGCATACCTCGGGGGTATACGGGAGACCCAGTACTTC
.,.,TRBV19,TRBJ1-2,CASSMAGIIGYTF,TGTGCCAGTAGTATGGCAGGGATAATTGGCTACACCTTC
.,.,TRBV11-2,TRBJ2-7,CASSLSSGRLPYF,TGTGCCAGCAGCTTATCTTCAGGGAGGCTACCGTACTTC
.,TRBD2,TRBV5-4,TRBJ2-1,CASSSGLALNEQFF,TGTGCCAGCAGCTCCGGACTAGCCCTCAATGAGCAGTTCTTC
few,TRBD1,TRBV29-1,TRBJ1-2,CSVGTGLNYGYTF,TGCAGCGTGGGGACAGGGCTCAACTATGGCTACACCTTC
.,.,TRBV10-3,TRBJ1-2,CANSLGQNYGYTF,TGTGCCAACTCTCTTGGGCAGAACTATGGCTACACCTTC
.,TRBD1,TRBV24-1,TRBJ2-4,CATSDARDRGRLIAKNIQYF,TGTGCCACCAGTGATGCCCGGGACAGGGGACGACTTATAGCCAAAAACATTCAGTACTTC
.,.,TRBV5-5,TRBJ2-2,CASSLGLRLNTGELFF,TGTGCCAGCAGCTTGGGGCTCAGACTGAACACCGGGGAGCTGTTTTTT
few,.,TRBV6-1,TRBJ1-5,CASSEVRNQPQHF,TGTGCCAGCAGTGAAGTGCGGAATCAGCCCCAGCATTTT
.,.,TRBV5-1,TRBJ1-1,CASSPMDMFGTEAFF,TGCGCCAGCAGCCCGATGGACATGTTTGGGACTGAAGCTTTCTTT
once,.,TRBV27,TRBJ2-7,CASSLLGLGEQYF,TGTGCCAGCAGTTTACTGGGGCTCGGGGAGCAGTACTTC
.,.,TRBV20-1,TRBJ2-1,CSAQQHNEQFF,TGCAGTGCACAACAGCACAATGAGCAGTTCTTC
.,.,TRBV29-1,TRBJ2-7,CSVLSPGRQPGQKSGTNTYEQYF,TGCAGCGTTTTATCCCCCGGTCGTCAACCGGGACAAAAATCCGGGACTAACACATACGAGCAGTACTTC
.,TRBD2,TRBV5-1,TRBJ2-5,CASSLVGGGETQYF,TGCGCCAGCAGCTTGGTGGGCGGGGGAGAGACCCAGTACTTC
.,.,TRBV5-1,TRBJ2-2,CASSLGTNTGELFF,TGCGCCAGCAGCTTGGGAACTAACACCGGGGAGCTGTTTTTT
.,.,TRBV12-3/TRBV12-4,TRBJ1-1,CASSLVRSTEAFF,TGTGCCAGCAGTTTAGTTAGAAGCACTGAAGCTTTCTTT
.,TRBD1,TRBV6-1,TRBJ1-6,CASSEWDRINSPLHF,TGTGCCAGCAGTGAATGGGACAGGATCAATTCACCCCTCCACTTT
.,TRBD2,TRBV5-4,TRBJ2-7,CASSLGGGLSYEQYF,TGTGCCAGCAGCTTGGGCGGGGGGCTCTCCTACGAGCAGTACTTC
few,.,TRBV4-1,TRBJ1-4,CASSPTGLWGEKLFF,TGCGCCAGCAGTCCGACTGGACTGTGGGGTGAAAAACTGTTTTTT
.,TRBD1,TRBV11-2,TRBJ2-5,CASSSRQGGETQYF,TGTGCCAGCAGCTCCCGACAGGGCGGAGAGACCCAGTACTTC
few,.,TRBV5-5,TRBJ1-6,CASSLDRRGSPLHF,TGTGCCAGCAGCCTGGACAGAAGGGGTTCACCCCTCCACTTT
.,TRBD1,TRBV19,TRBJ1-1,CASSIGTGRSMNTEAFF,TGTGCCAGTAGTATTGGGACAGGGCGCAGCATGAACACTGAAGCTTTCTTT
.,.,TRBV2,TRBJ2-3,CASSGPPTRDTQYF,TGTGCCAGCAGTGGGCCCCCCACCCGAGATACGCAGTATTTT
.,.,TRBV6-5,TRBJ1-2,CASSQGNYGYTF,TGTGCCAGCAGCCAGGGAAACTATGGCTACACCTTC
.,TRBD2,TRBV7-3,TRBJ2-3,CASSAGLAPDTQYF,TGTGCCAGCAGCGCGGGACTAGCGCCAGATACGCAGTATTTT
.,TRBD1,TRBV27,TRBJ2-1,CASSFDPRLRQGAQRLNYNEQFF,TGTGCCAGCAGTTTCGATCCTAGATTAAGACAGGGGGCGCAACGATTGAACTACAATGAGCAGTTCTTC
few,.,TRBV5-1,TRBJ1-1,CASSFGGETEAFF,TGCGCCAGCAGCTTTGGGGGGGAAACTGAAGCTTTCTTT